The clone carrying this TCR beta chain has ten or more counts. Its antigen remains unidentified. The data stem from a study of CD8 T cells in ankylosing spondylitis. The study, taken as a whole, reports: With a CD8+ phenotype, disease-linked clones were relatively rare in peripheral blood. Reports say disease-linked clones showed up significantly more in matched ankylosing spondylitis synovial fluid. For ankylosing spondylitis blood, a TCR beta motif of 7 to 9 highly homologous variants appeared characteristic.

The CDR3 covers 15 residues. With 0 bases clipped from V and 4 bases from J, the junction kept 4 bases outside the gene matches. The germline CDR1 and CDR2 sequences are MNHEY and SMNVEV (reference sequence). A quantitative 5'-RACE method, one with molecular barcodes, was used to make TCR beta libraries. TCRdb passed the 5' RACE reads through MiXCR, listing each CDR3 protein once. The data show 350,000 or so distinct CDR3 sequences, approximately 10% seen once. The sample was blood, either unsorted or a sorted T cell fraction (not recorded which). The TCR sequence derives from a female donor with ankylosing spondylitis or in good health (not recorded which). This rearrangement joins TRBV27 to TRBJ1-2, with 8 bases fitting TRBD1. CDR3 DNA: TGTGCCAGCAGTTTATCACAGGGGGGGATCTATGGCTACACCTTC. Its translation: CASSLSQGGIYGYTF.